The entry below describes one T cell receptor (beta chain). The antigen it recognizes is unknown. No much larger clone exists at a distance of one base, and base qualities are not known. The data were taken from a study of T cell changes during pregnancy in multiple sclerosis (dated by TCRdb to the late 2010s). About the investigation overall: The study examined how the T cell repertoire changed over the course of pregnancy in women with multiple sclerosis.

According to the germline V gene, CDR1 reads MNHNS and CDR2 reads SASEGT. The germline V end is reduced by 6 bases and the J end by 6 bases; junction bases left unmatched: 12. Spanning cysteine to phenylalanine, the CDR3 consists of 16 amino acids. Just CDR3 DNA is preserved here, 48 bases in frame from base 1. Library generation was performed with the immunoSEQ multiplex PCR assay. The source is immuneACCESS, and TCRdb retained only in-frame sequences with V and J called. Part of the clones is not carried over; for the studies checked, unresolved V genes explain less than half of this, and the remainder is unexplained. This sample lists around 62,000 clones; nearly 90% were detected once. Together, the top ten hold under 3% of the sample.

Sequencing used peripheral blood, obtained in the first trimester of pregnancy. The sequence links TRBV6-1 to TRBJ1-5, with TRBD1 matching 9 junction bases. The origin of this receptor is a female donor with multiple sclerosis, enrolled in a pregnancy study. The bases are TGTGCCAGCAGCGAAACAGGGGGCTTGCTAGGTCAGCCCCAGCATTTT. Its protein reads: CASSETGGLLGQPQHF.